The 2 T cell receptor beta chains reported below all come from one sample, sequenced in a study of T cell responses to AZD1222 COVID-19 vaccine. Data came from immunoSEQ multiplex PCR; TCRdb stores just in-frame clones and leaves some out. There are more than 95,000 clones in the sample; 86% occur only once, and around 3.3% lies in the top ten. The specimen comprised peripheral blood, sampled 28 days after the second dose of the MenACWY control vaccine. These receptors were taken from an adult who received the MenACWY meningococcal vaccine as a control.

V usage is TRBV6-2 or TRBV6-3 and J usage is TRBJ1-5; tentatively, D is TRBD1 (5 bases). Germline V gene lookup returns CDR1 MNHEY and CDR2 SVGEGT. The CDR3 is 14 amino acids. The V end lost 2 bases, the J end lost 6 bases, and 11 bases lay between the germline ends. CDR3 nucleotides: TGTGCCAGCAGTTACGCAGGGACGGGTCAGCCCCAGCATTTT. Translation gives CASSYAGTGQPQHF.

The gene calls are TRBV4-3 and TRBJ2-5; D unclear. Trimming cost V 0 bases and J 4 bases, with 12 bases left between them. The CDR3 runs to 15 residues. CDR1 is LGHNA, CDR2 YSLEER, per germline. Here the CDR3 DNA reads TGCGCCAGCAGCCAAGATGGAGCAGGACCAGAGACCCAGTACTTC. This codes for CASSQDGAGPETQYF.